A single sample is the source of the 20 T cell receptor beta chains below, sequenced in a study of blood T cell repertoires in COVID-19. This table comes from immunoSEQ multiplex PCR, and its TCRdb copy is limited to in-frame clones, with some not included. The profile covers about 410,000 clones, with about 91% appearing a single time and 1.5% to 1.7% taken by the ten largest. The sequencing input was peripheral blood. These TCRs come from a woman aged 40 to 50 with COVID-19, enrolled during active disease.

Only one count was recorded for this clone. The rearrangement links TRBV28 to TRBJ2-2, with 9 bases matching TRBD1. This CDR3 spans 14 amino acids. The V gene's germline CDR1 is MDHEN and CDR2 SYDVKM. V was clipped by 5 bases and J by 5 bases; unmatched bases: 3. In nucleotides, the CDR3 is TGTGCCAGCAGTCGACAGGGGGGTACCGGGGAGCTGTTTTTT. It encodes CASSRQGGTGELFF.

This chain connects TRBV24-1 to TRBJ2-5; 9 nucleotides agree with TRBD1. CDR1 is KGHDR and CDR2 is SFDVKD in the germline V gene. The CDR3 covers 15 residues. V trimming: 5 bases; J trimming: 5 bases; junction bases outside the gene matches: 8. DNA of the CDR3: TGTGCCACCAGTGGGGGACAGGGAGGTTCGGAGACCCAGTACTTC. It specifies CATSGGQGGSETQYF.

This clone was detected only once. The rearrangement joins TRBV19 to TRBJ2-7, with TRBD1 identical over 7 bases. This CDR3 spans 15 amino acids. Germline values: CDR1 LNHDA, CDR2 SQIVND (reference sequence). The V segment lost 4 bases and the J segment 2 bases; nucleotides outside the gene matches: 8. The CDR3 nucleotides read TGTGCCAGTAGTAGGTCCGACAGGGCCCCCTACGAGCAGTACTTC. This encodes CASSRSDRAPYEQYF.

The rearrangement uses TRBV20-1 and TRBJ1-4; 9 bases map to TRBD1. V shed 3 bases and J 0 bases; nucleotides not matched to a gene: 14. CDR1 and CDR2 (germline): DFQATT, SNEGSKA (reference sequence). The CDR3 covers 19 residues. CDR3 amino acids: CSASGDDRGTASTNEKLFF. CDR3 DNA: TGCAGTGCTAGTGGGGACGACAGGGGGACAGCTTCAACTAATGAAAAACTGTTTTTT.

CDR3 protein: CASSSRRAGGGNTIYF. The CDR3, as DNA: TGTGCCAGCAGCTCCCGCCGGGCAGGGGGAGGAAACACCATATATTTT. This chain joins TRBV7-8 and TRBJ1-3; TRBD1 matches 7 bases. V dropped 4 bases and J dropped 4; count of bases not matched to a gene: 10. The CDR3 runs to 16 residues. Per germline, CDR1 SGHVS and CDR2 FQNEAQ.

The chain uses TRBV9 and TRBJ2-1, with 8 bases matching TRBD2. Germline-derived CDR1 and CDR2 are SGDLS and YYNGEE. Trimming at V came to 6 bases and at J to 8 bases, leaving 13 bases not matched to a gene. This CDR3 region has 15 residues. Here the CDR3 reads CASTLGTSQFDEQFF. CDR3 in DNA: TGTGCCAGCACCCTAGGGACTAGTCAATTCGATGAGCAGTTCTTC.

This chain links TRBV7-2 with TRBJ1-1; 8 nucleotides align to TRBD1. The germline V gene encodes CDR1 SGHTA and CDR2 FQGNSA. The CDR3 is 13 residues long. Unmatched junction bases numbered 4, after V lost 5 bases and J lost 5 bases. CDR3 sequence reads: CASSTRTGTEAFF. DNA of the CDR3: TGTGCCAGCAGCACCAGGACAGGGACTGAAGCTTTCTTT.

V usage is TRBV27 and J usage is TRBJ2-7; 8 bases fit TRBD1. Per germline, CDR1 MNHEY and CDR2 SMNVEV (reference sequence). V gave up 2 bases and J gave up 2 bases; unmatched junction bases: 11. The CDR3 is made up of 17 amino acids. The CDR3 spells CASSLKEPTGGTYEQYF. DNA for the CDR3: TGTGCCAGCAGTTTAAAAGAACCCACAGGGGGAACCTACGAGCAGTACTTC.

V and J are TRBV7-9 and TRBJ1-3; 9 bases are a match to TRBD1. The CDR3 runs 18 residues. Germline CDR1 reads SEHNR; CDR2 reads FQNEAQ (reference sequence). With 2 bases clipped from V and 1 base from J, the junction kept 9 bases outside the gene matches. The CDR3, as DNA: TGTGCCAGCAGCTTAAGGAGTCTTGGACAGGGGTCTGGAAACACCATATATTTT. Its protein product is CASSLRSLGQGSGNTIYF.

The chain joins TRBV5-1 to TRBJ1-3, with D unresolved. V was pared by 0 bases and J by 4 bases, with 5 bases between. There are 13 residues in the CDR3. Germline V gene sequence: CDR1 SGHRS, CDR2 YFSETQ. DNA of the CDR3: TGCGCCAGCAGCTTGGCCGTCGGAAACACCATATATTTT. Its protein product is CASSLAVGNTIYF.

V and J are TRBV4-3 and TRBJ2-5; 8 bases are a match to TRBD2. The CDR3 extends over 16 amino acids. CDR1 is LGHNA and CDR2 is YSLEER in the germline V gene. The V gene end was trimmed by 3 bases and the J gene end by 1 base; junction bases not matched to a gene: 7. The chain's CDR3 is CASSHQRGGLQETQYF. The DNA of the CDR3 is TGCGCCAGCAGCCACCAACGGGGGGGCCTCCAAGAGACCCAGTACTTC.

The chain carries TRBV6-5 and TRBJ2-2; TRBD2 agrees at 10 bases. The CDR3 is made up of 15 amino acids. Germline values: CDR1 MNHEY, CDR2 SVGAGI. Trimming removed 7 bases from V and 6 bases from J; junction bases left unmatched: 8. In DNA form, the CDR3 reads TGTGCCAGCACGCCTCTAGCGGGAGTATCCGGGGAGCTGTTTTTT. It codes for CASTPLAGVSGELFF.

The V call is TRBV28, the J call TRBJ1-1; tentative D call: TRBD1 (6 bases). The CDR3 covers 15 residues. The V and J ends lost 3 bases and 5 bases respectively, with 16 bases between them. CDR1 is MDHEN, CDR2 SYDVKM, per germline. The CDR3 nucleotides are TGTGCCAGCAGTTTGCCCACAGGGCAATCTACTGAAGCTTTCTTT. Translated: CASSLPTGQSTEAFF.

The V and J genes are TRBV28 and TRBJ1-1; D is unresolved. CDR1 is MDHEN, CDR2 SYDVKM, per germline. Trimming removed 3 bases at V and 1 base at J, with 9 bases between. CDR3 length: 14 amino acids. The CDR3 DNA is TGTGCCAGCAGTTTTGCCCGGGGGAACACTGAAGCTTTCTTT. Its protein product is CASSFARGNTEAFF.

This chain joins TRBV2 and TRBJ1-5; 8 bases match TRBD1. J lost 4 bases, V lost 5 bases, and 4 bases had no gene match. This CDR3 is built from 14 residues. Germline CDR1 reads SNHLY; CDR2 reads FYNNEI. The CDR3 region is CASSSDRGNQPQHF. CDR3 DNA: TGTGCCAGCAGTTCAGACAGGGGTAATCAGCCCCAGCATTTT.

The chain links TRBV7-9 to TRBJ1-5, with D possibly matching TRBD1 (6 bases). V was trimmed by 7 bases and J by 6 bases, leaving 10 bases between them. This CDR3 contains 12 residues. CDR1 SEHNR and CDR2 FQNEAQ come from the germline V gene (reference sequence). CDR3 DNA sequence: TGTGCCAGCACCCTAGGGGGTCAGCCCCAGCATTTT. Translating it yields CASTLGGQPQHF.

This clone appeared once. The gene calls are TRBV7-9 and TRBJ2-3; TRBD2 is a possible D gene (6 bases). The CDR3 is 15 amino acids. Germline V gene data show CDR1 as SEHNR and CDR2 as FQNEAQ (reference sequence). V was cut by 2 bases and J by 0 bases, with 9 bases left in between. The CDR3 DNA sequence: TGTGCCAGCAGCTTACCCGGGACTAGCACAGATACGCAGTATTTT. Residues: CASSLPGTSTDTQYF. The full variable domain, its missing parts supplied by reference TRBV7-9 and TRBJ2-3, is DTGVSQNPRHKITKRGQNVTFRCDPISEHNRLYWYRQTLGQGPEFLTYFQNEAQLEKSRLLSDRFSAERPKGSFSTLEIQRTEQGDSAMYLCASSLPGTSTDTQYFGPGTRLTVL.

The chain recombines TRBV9 with TRBJ2-1; 11 bases map to TRBD2. The V gene end was trimmed by 5 bases and the J gene end by 7 bases; junction bases not matched to a gene: 11. There are 16 residues in the CDR3. Germline lookup yields CDR1 SGDLS and CDR2 YYNGEE. As DNA, the CDR3 is TGTGCCAGCAGTCGACTAGCGGGACAGGTGTTGAATGAGCAGTTCTTC. Translating it yields CASSRLAGQVLNEQFF.

The genes are TRBV27 and TRBJ2-7; 11 bases match TRBD2. Trimming took 5 bases from V and 3 from J; bases not matched to a gene: 6. CDR3 length: 15 residues. CDR1 is MNHEY and CDR2 is SMNVEV in the germline V gene (reference sequence). The DNA for the CDR3 is TGTGCCAGCAGTCAACTAGCGGGAGTAGGCTACGAGCAGTACTTC. This codes for CASSQLAGVGYEQYF.

The chain uses TRBV5-6 and TRBJ2-1; 11 nucleotides align to TRBD2. Per germline, CDR1 SGHDT and CDR2 YYEEEE. The V and J ends lost 0 bases and 7 bases, in that order; junction bases with no gene match: 3. The CDR3 spans 15 residues. CDR3 in DNA: TGTGCCAGCAGCTTGGGGCCTAGCGGGAGGAATGAGCAGTTCTTC. It codes for CASSLGPSGRNEQFF.